This is a list of T cell receptor beta chains from one sample in a study of cytomegalovirus exposure and HLA in healthy donors. Sequenced by immunoSEQ multiplex PCR; TCRdb stores in-frame clones only, minus some. The data show tens of thousands of clones, about 77% seen once. Sequencing used PBMCs. The receptors come from a female donor in good health and CMV-seronegative. Each CDR3 is given with its conserved first and last residue.

11 | TRBV28 | CASSLGTSSYF
13 | TRBV29-1 | CSPKGGWNYEQYF
15 | TRBV5-1 | CASSWDSGQKTEAFF
15 | TRBV4-2 | CASSLGTSGTNEQFF
16 | TRBV2 | CASSEDLPLGTDTQYF
16 | TRBV6-5 | CASSSGGLSAHYGYTF
16 | TRBV2 | CASKLRDRIFTDTQYF
14 | TRBV19 | CASRGGGGYNEQFF
15 | TRBV6-4 | CASSILARGPNEQFF
14 | TRBV5-6 | CASSREYPSREAFF
14 | TRBV14 | CASSRAEVSNEQFF
13 | TRBV29-1 | CSVRTSGGDTQYF
12 | TRBV7-3 | CASSLDGTEAFF
15 | TRBV6-6 | CASSPWETTYNEQFF
15 | TRBV4-3 | CASSQDLVGNHGYTF
15 | TRBV7-2 | CASSLRQGAYNEQFF
13 | TRBV14 | CASSQQTGNTIYF
12 | TRBV6-6 | CASSRGVVELFF
19 | TRBV9 | CASSEPGLAGVLGHNEQFF
16 | TRBV5-8 | CASSPAGRVRTDTQYF
15 | TRBV7-9 | CASSHPGQGLYEQYF
15 | TRBV19 | CASSIEVSSYNEQFF
16 | TRBV10-3 | CAISERGGLNTGELFF
14 | TRBV2 | CASSEVAGPYGYTF
17 | TRBV28 | CASRGLAGVMNTGELFF
15 | TRBV30 | CAWSVGGGNTDTQYF
19 | TRBV12-1 | CASSPGTGVAIGDTGELFF